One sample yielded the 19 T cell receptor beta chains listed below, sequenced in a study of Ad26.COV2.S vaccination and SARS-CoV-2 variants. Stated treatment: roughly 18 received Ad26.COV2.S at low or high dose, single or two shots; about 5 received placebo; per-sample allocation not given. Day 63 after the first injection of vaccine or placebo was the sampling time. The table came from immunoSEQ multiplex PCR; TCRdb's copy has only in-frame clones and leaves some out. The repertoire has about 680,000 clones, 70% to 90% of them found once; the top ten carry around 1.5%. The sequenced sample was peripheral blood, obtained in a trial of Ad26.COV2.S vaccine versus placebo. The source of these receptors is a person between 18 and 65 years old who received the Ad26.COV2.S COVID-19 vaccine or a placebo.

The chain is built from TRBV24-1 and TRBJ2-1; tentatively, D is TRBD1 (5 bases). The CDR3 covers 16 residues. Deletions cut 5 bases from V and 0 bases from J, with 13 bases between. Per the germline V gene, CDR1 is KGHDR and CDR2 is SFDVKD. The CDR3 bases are TGTGCCACCAGTGGGGTAGGGGTTTCCTCCTACAATGAGCAGTTCTTC. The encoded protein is CATSGVGVSSYNEQFF.

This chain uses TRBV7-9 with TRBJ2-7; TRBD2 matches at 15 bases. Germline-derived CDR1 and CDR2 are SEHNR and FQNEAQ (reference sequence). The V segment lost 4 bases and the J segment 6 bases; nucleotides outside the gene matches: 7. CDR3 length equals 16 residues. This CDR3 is CASSSGLAGGVREQYF. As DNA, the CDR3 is TGTGCCAGCAGCTCGGGACTAGCGGGAGGAGTCCGCGAGCAGTACTTC.

The CDR3 region is CASSYSIGGSYEQYF. CDR3 nucleotide sequence: TGTGCCAGCAGTTACTCGATAGGGGGTTCCTACGAGCAGTACTTC. The gene calls are TRBV6-5 and TRBJ2-7; D is possibly TRBD1 (6 bases). The CDR3 is made up of 15 amino acids. Per germline, CDR1 MNHEY and CDR2 SVGAGI. V was pared by 0 bases and J by 1 base, with 10 bases between.

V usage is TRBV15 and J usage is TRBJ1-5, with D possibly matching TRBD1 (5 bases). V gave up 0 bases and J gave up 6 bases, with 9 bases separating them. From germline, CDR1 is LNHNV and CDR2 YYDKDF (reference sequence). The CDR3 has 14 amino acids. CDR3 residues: CATSRDSGTQPQHF. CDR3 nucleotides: TGTGCCACCAGCAGAGATTCGGGGACTCAGCCCCAGCATTTT.

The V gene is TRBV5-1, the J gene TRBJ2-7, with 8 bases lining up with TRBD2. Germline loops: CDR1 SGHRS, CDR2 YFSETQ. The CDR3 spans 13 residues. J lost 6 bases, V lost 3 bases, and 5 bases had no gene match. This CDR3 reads CASSSGGGREQYF. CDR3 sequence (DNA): TGCGCCAGCAGCTCGGGAGGGGGGCGCGAGCAGTACTTC.

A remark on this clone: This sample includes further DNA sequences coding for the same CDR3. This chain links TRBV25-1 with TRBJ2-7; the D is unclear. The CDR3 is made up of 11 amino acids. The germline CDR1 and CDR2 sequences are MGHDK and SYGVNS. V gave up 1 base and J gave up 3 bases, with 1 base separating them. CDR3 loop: CASSEFYEQYF. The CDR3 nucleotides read TGTGCCAGCAGTGAATTCTACGAGCAGTACTTC.

CDR3 sequence reads: CATSDPRTGVETQYF. CDR3 nucleotide sequence: TGTGCCACCAGTGACCCCAGGACAGGGGTAGAGACCCAGTACTTC. The V and J genes are TRBV24-1 and TRBJ2-5; TRBD1 agrees at 9 bases. The CDR3 spans 15 residues. After removal of 4 bases from V and 4 bases from J, the junction contained 6 bases not matched to a gene. Germline V gene sequence: CDR1 KGHDR, CDR2 SFDVKD.

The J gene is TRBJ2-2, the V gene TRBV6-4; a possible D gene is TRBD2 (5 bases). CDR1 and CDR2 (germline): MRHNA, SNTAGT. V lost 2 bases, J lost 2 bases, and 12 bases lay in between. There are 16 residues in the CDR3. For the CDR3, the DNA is TGTGCCAGCAGTGACCCCAGCGGAGGCAACACCGGGGAGCTGTTTTTT. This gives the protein CASSDPSGGNTGELFF.

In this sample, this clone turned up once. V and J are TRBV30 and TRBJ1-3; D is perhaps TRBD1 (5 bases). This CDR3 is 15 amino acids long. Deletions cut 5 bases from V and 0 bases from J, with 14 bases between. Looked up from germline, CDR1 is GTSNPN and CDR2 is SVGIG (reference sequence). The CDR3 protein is CAWHGGLSSGNTIYF. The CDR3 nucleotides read TGTGCCTGGCACGGGGGTCTGAGCTCTGGAAACACCATATATTTT. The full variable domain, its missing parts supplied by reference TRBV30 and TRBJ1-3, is SQTIHQWPATLVQPVGSPLSLECTVEGTSNPNLYWYRQAAGRGLQLLFYSVGIGQISSEVPQNLSASRPQDRQFILSSKKLLLSDSGFYLCAWHGGLSSGNTIYFGEGSWLTVV.

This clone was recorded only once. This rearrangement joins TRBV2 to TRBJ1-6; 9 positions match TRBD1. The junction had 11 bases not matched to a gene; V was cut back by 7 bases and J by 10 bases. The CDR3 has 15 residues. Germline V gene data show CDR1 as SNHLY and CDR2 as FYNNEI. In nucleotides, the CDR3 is TGTGCCAGCACTAGAACCGGGACAGGGAACTCACCCCTCCACTTT. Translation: CASTRTGTGNSPLHF.

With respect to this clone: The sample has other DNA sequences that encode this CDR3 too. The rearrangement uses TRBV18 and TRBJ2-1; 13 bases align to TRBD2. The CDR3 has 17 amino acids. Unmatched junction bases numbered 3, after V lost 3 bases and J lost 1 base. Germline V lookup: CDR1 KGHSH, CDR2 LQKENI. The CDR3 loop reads CASSPPGLAGSYNEQFF. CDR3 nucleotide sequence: TGTGCCAGCTCACCGCCGGGACTAGCGGGATCCTACAATGAGCAGTTCTTC.

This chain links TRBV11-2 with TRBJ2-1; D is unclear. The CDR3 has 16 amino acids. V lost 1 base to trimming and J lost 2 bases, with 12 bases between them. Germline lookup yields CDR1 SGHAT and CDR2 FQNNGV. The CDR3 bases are TGTGCCAGCAGCTTAGGCTACGTTCTGGCCTACAATGAGCAGTTCTTC. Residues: CASSLGYVLAYNEQFF.

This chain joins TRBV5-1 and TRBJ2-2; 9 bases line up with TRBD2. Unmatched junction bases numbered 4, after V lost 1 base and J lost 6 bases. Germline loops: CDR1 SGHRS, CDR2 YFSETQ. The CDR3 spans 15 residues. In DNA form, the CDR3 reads TGCGCCAGCAGCTTGTCGGCGGGAGGGTCCGGGGAGCTGTTTTTT. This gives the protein CASSLSAGGSGELFF.

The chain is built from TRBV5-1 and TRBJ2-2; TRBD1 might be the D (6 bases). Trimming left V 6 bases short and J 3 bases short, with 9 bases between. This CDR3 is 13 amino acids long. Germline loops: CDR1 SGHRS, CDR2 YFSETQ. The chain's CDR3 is CASKDSDTGELFF. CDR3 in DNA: TGCGCCAGCAAGGACAGTGACACCGGGGAGCTGTTTTTT.

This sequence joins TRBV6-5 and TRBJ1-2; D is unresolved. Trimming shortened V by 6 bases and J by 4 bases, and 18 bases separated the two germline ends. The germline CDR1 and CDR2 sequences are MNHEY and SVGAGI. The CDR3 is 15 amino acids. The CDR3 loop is CASSPTSPRPYGYTF. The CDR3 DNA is TGTGCCAGCAGCCCCACGTCCCCTCGCCCCTATGGCTACACCTTC.

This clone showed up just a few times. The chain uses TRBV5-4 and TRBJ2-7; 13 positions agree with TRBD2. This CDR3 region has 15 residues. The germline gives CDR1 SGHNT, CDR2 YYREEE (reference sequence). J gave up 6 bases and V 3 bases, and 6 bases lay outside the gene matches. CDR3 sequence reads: CASSSRLAGGLEQYF. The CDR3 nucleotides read TGTGCCAGCAGCTCGCGACTAGCGGGGGGACTCGAGCAGTACTTC.

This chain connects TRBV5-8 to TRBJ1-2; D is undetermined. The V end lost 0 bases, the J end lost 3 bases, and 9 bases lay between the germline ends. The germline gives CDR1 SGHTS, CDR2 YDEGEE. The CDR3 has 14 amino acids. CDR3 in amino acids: CASSLDRTHYGYTF. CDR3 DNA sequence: TGTGCCAGCAGCTTGGATCGCACCCACTATGGCTACACCTTC.

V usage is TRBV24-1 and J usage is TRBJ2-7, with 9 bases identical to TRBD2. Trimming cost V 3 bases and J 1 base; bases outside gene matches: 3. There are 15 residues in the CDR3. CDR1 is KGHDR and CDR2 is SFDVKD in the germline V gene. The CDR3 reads CATSDPLAGSYEQYF. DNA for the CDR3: TGTGCCACCAGTGATCCCCTAGCGGGATCCTACGAGCAGTACTTC.

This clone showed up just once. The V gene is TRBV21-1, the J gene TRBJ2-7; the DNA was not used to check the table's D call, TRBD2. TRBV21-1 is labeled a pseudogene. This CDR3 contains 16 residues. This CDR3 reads CASSPQGTSGSYEQYF. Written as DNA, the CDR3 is TGTGCCAGCAGCCCCCAGGGGACTAGCGGGAGCTACGAGCAGTACTTC.